This paragraph covers one T cell receptor beta chain sequence. This sample stems from a study of blood T cell repertoires in COVID-19. Study overall: Material from acute and convalescent COVID-19 was sourced from the United States, Italy and Spain. PBMCs, B-cell-depleted T cells, or T cells provided the cDNA or gDNA that made up the material.

This CDR3 is built from 14 residues. The V gene lost 5 bases and the J gene lost 1 base, with 9 bases spanning the gap. Germline loops: CDR1 LNHDA, CDR2 SQIVND (reference sequence). In the authors' methods: How many nucleated cells were present was estimated from reference gene primer amplification. Data came from immunoSEQ multiplex PCR; TCRdb stores just in-frame clones and leaves some out. V and J calls and clone size are copied from that table; D and trimming were computed from the DNA. Among some 110,000 clones, approximately 87% were seen once, and the ten largest hold roughly 7.9%. This clonotype was sampled from a man in his sixties or seventies who had recovered from COVID-19. Sequenced input: peripheral blood. The chain couples TRBV19 to TRBJ2-4; possible D gene TRBD2, 5 bases. The CDR3 protein is CASSDYGAKNIQYF. The CDR3 DNA reads TGTGCCAGTAGTGACTATGGGGCCAAAAACATTCAGTACTTC.